This paragraph reports one T cell receptor (beta chain). Its matching antigen is unknown. The data stem from a study of long-term antiretroviral therapy in people with HIV. This CDR3 contains 14 residues. Trimming stripped 4 bases from V and 13 bases from J, with 17 bases between. From germline, CDR1 is SGHAT and CDR2 FQNNGV. General study results and limits: In HIV, the repertoires covered a tighter span of CDR3 lengths than in controls. Every time point showed a repertoire led by clones expanded before ART.

The run of the v3.0 immunoSEQ assay was at survey level. Sequencing used immunoSEQ multiplex PCR; TCRdb keeps in-frame clones, though not all of them. The sample includes 24,000 or so clones, 70% to 90% of them seen just once. The receptor was isolated from a woman aged 30 to 39 with HIV. The sequenced sample was unsorted PBMCs, obtained 1.9 years after starting antiretroviral therapy. This chain uses TRBV11-2 with TRBJ1-6; D possibly corresponds to TRBD1 (5 bases). The CDR3 loop reads CASSSGTGISPLHF. Written as DNA, the CDR3 is TGTGCCAGCAGCTCAGGGACGGGGATATCGCCCCTCCACTTT. Together with reference TRBV11-2 and TRBJ1-6, the CDR3 gives the full variable domain: EAGVAQSPRYKIIEKRQSVAFWCNPISGHATLYWYQQILGQGPKLLIQFQNNGVVDDSQLPKDRFSAERLKGVDSTLKIQPAKLEDSAVYLCASSSGTGISPLHFGNGTRLTVT.